This paragraph covers one T cell receptor beta chain sequence. This sample stems from a study of blood T cell repertoires in COVID-19. CDR1 and CDR2 (germline): LNHDA, SQIVND (reference sequence). CDR3 length: 16 amino acids. The V and J ends lost 6 bases and 1 base, in that order; junction bases with no gene match: 9. Only in-frame clones appear in the TCRdb table, and some are missing; sequencing was by immunoSEQ multiplex PCR. The sample has tens of thousands of clones, about 90% seen once. The sequenced sample consisted of peripheral blood. The chain recombines TRBV19 with TRBJ1-5; TRBD1 matches 7 bases. The clonotype was recovered from a man between 45 and 60 years old with COVID-19, enrolled during active disease. The CDR3 spells CASRAKGARSNQPQHF. DNA of the CDR3: TGTGCCAGTAGGGCCAAGGGGGCGCGAAGCAATCAGCCCCAGCATTTT.